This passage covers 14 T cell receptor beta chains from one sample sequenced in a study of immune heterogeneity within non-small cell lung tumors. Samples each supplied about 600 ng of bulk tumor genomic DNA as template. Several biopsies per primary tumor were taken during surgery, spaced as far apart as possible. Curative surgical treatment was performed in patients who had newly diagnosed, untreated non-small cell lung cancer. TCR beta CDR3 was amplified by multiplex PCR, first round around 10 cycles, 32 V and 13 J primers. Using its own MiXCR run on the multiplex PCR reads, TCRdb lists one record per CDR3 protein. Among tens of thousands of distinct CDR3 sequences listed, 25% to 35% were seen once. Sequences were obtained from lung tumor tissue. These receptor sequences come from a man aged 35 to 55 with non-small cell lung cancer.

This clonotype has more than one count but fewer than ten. In nucleotides, the CDR3 is TGCGCCAGCAGCTTGGCTGCAGACGTAACGTACAATGAGCAGTTCTTC. As protein: CASSLAADVTYNEQFF. The chain is built from TRBV5-1 and TRBJ2-1; the D is unclear. Looked up from germline, CDR1 is SGHRS and CDR2 is YFSETQ. Trimming shortened V by 0 bases and J by 4 bases, and 14 bases separated the two germline ends. CDR3 size: 16 residues.

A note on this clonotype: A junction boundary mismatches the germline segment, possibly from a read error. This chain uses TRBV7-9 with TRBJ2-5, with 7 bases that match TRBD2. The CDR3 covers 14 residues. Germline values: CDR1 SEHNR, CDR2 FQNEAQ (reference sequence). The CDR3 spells CASTWMRGRETRYF. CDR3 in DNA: TGTGCCAGCACCTGGATGCGGGGGAGAGAGACCCGGTACTTC.

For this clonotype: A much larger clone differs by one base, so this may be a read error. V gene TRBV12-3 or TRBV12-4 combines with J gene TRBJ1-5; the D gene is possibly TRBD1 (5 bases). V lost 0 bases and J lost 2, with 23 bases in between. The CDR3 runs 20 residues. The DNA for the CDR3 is TGTGCCAGCAGTTTAGCGTATGGAAAGAGGGGAATTTTGGGCAATCAGCCCCAGCATTTT. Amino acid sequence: CASSLAYGKRGILGNQPQHF.

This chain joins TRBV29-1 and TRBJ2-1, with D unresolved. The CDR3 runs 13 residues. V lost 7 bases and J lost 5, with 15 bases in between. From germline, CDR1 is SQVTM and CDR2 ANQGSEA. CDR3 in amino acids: CSGEAIGNNEQFF. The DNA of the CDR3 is TGCAGCGGAGAGGCTATCGGAAACAATGAGCAGTTCTTC.

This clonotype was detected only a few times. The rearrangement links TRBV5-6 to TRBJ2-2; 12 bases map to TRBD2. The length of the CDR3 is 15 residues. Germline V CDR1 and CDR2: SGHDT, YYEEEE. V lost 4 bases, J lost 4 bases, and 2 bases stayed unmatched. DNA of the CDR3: TGTGCCAGCAGCAGGACTAGCGGGACCACCGGGGAGCTGTTTTTT. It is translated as CASSRTSGTTGELFF.

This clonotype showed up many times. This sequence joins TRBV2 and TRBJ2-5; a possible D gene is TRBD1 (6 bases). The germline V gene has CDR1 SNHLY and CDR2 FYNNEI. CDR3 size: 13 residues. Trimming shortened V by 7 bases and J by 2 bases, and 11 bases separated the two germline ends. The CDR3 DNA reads TGTGCCAGCAACCAAGACAGGCAAGAGACCCAGTACTTC. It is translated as CASNQDRQETQYF.

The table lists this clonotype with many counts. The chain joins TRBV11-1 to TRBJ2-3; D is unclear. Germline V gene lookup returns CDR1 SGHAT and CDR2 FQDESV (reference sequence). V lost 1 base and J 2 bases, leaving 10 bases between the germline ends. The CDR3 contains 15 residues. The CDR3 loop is CASSLGLGNTDTQYF. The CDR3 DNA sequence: TGTGCCAGCAGCTTAGGGCTGGGGAACACAGATACGCAGTATTTT.

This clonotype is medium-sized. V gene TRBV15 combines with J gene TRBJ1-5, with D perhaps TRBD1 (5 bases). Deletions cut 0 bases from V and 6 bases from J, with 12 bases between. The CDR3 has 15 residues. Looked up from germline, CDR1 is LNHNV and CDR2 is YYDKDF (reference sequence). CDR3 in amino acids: CATSRDFGGGQPQHF. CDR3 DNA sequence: TGTGCCACCAGCAGAGATTTTGGGGGAGGTCAGCCCCAGCATTTT. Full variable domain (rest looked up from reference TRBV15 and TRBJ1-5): DAMVIQNPRYQVTQFGKPVTLSCSQTLNHNVMYWYQQKSSQAPKLLFHYYDKDFNNEADTPDNFQSRRPNTSFCFLDIRSPGLGDTAMYLCATSRDFGGGQPQHFGDGTRLSIL.

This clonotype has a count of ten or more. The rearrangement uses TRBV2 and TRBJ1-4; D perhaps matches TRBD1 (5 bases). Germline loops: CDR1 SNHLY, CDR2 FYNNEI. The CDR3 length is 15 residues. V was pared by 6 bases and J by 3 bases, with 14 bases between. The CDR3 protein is CASSETGLANEKLFF. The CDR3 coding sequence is TGTGCCAGCAGCGAAACAGGACTAGCTAATGAAAAACTGTTTTTT.

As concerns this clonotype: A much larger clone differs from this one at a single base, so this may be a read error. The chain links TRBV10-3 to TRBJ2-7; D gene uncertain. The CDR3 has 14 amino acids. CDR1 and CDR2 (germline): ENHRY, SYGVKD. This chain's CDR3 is CAISESKVSCEQYF. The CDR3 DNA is TGTGCCATCAGTGAGTCGAAGGTCTCCTGCGAGCAGTACTTC.

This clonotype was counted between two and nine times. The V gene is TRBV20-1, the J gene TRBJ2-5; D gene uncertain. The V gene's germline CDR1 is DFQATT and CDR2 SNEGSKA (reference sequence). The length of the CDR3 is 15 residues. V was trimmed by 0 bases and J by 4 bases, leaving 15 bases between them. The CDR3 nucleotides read TGCAGTGCTAGAGATTGGGCCAGGAAAGGAGAGACCCAGTACTTC. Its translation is CSARDWARKGETQYF.

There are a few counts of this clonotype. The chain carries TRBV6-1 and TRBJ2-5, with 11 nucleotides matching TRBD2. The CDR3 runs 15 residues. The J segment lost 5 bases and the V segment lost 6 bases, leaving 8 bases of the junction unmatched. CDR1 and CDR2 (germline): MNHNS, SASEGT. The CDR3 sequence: CASSELAGVWETQYF. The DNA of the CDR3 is TGTGCCAGCAGCGAACTAGCGGGAGTCTGGGAGACCCAGTACTTC.

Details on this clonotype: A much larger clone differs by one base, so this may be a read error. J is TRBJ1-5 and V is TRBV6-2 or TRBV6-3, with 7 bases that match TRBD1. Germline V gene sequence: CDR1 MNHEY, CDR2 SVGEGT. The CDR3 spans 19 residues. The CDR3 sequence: CVSADVLGTEIYSNQPQHF. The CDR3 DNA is TGTGTCAGCGCCGACGTGTTAGGGACAGAGATTTATAGCAATCAGCCCCAGCATTTT.

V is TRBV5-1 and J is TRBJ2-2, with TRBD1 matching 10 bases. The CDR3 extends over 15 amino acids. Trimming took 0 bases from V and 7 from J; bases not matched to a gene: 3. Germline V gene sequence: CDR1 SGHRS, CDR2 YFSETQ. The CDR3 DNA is TGCGCCAGCAGCTTGGAGGGACAGGGGATCGGGGAGCTGTTTTTT. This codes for CASSLEGQGIGELFF. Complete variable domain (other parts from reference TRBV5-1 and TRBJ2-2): KAGVTQTPRYLIKTRGQQVTLSCSPISGHRSVSWYQQTPGQGLQFLFEYFSETQRNKGNFPGRFSGRQFSNSRSEMNVSTLELGDSALYLCASSLEGQGIGELFFGEGSRLTVL.